Here is one T cell receptor (beta chain) with its context. What it binds is not known. The sample comes from a study of cytomegalovirus exposure and HLA in healthy donors. Germline CDR1 and CDR2: MDHEN and SYDVKM. The CDR3 is 16 amino acids. Deletions cut 5 bases from V and 1 base from J, with 18 bases between. The PCR was carried out with 60 Vbeta primers and 13 Jbeta primers. Here immunoSEQ multiplex PCR was the method, and the copy in TCRdb shows in-frame clones only, minus some. Seen here are under 200,000 clones, roughly two thirds observed once, and the top ten hold less than 5%. Study-wide findings and caveats: There were some V segments, including TRBV6-2 and TRBV6-3, excluded as indistinguishable. The authors later linked a missense DCLRE1C variant to TCR beta V- and J-gene trimming.

The rearrangement uses TRBV28 and TRBJ2-7; weak D call: TRBD2 (8 bases). The specimen was PBMCs. The origin of this receptor is a woman aged 18-29 years in good health and CMV-seropositive. In DNA, the CDR3 is TGTGCCAGCAGTACGGGGGGGACAGAGGGGTCCTACGAGCAGTACTTC. Its translation is CASSTGGTEGSYEQYF.